The 29 T cell receptor beta chains listed next were all sequenced from one sample in a study of blood T cell repertoires in COVID-19. This table comes from immunoSEQ multiplex PCR, and its TCRdb copy is limited to in-frame clones, with some not included. The sample consists of about 160,000 clones, over 75% of them appearing once. Sequenced sample: peripheral blood. The source is an elderly man with COVID-19, enrolled during active disease.

The CDR3 loop is CASSPYRDRDNEQFF. CDR3 DNA: TGTGCCAGCAGCCCCTACCGGGACAGAGACAATGAGCAGTTCTTC. The chain employs TRBV11-3 and TRBJ2-1; 7 bases map to TRBD1. From germline, CDR1 is SGHNT and CDR2 YENEEA. V was pared by 5 bases and J by 5 bases, with 9 bases of the junction left unmatched. There are 15 residues in the CDR3.

The chain uses TRBV15 and TRBJ1-2; tentative D call: TRBD1 (5 bases). Deletions cut 5 bases from V and 7 bases from J, with 14 bases between. The CDR3 consists of 13 residues. Germline CDR1 and CDR2: LNHNV and YYDKDF (reference sequence). The CDR3 spells CATSPHDRTGYTF. CDR3 nucleotides: TGTGCCACCAGCCCCCACGACAGAACTGGCTACACCTTC.

V usage is TRBV6-5 and J usage is TRBJ1-1; D is unclear. The V gene's germline CDR1 is MNHEY and CDR2 SVGAGI. Between the trimmed V and J ends, which lost 8 bases and 3 bases, there was a span of 13 bases. The CDR3 is 13 amino acids. CDR3 nucleotides: TGTGCCAGCGCCAGGCCCAGTGACACTGAAGCTTTCTTT. It yields the protein CASARPSDTEAFF.

The V and J genes are TRBV6-5 and TRBJ2-5, with D possibly TRBD2 on 5 matching bases. The V gene lost 4 bases and the J gene lost 7 bases, with 13 bases spanning the gap. The germline V gene encodes CDR1 MNHEY and CDR2 SVGAGI. The CDR3 is 13 residues long. This CDR3 is CASSWEIVGTQYF. The CDR3 DNA sequence: TGTGCCAGCAGTTGGGAGATAGTAGGGACCCAGTACTTC.

This clone was observed a handful of times. The V call is TRBV19, the J call TRBJ1-1, with D tentatively TRBD1 (5 bases). The germline V gene has CDR1 LNHDA and CDR2 SQIVND (reference sequence). V was clipped by 6 bases and J by 4 bases, with 15 bases between them. The CDR3 is 14 residues long. The CDR3 sequence is CASRSNGGSTEAFF. The CDR3 DNA is TGTGCCAGTAGGTCCAATGGGGGGAGCACTGAAGCTTTCTTT.

The chain recombines TRBV7-6 with TRBJ2-7, with 7 positions matching TRBD2. Germline values: CDR1 SGHVS, CDR2 FNYEAQ. Losses at the gene ends were 1 base for V and 2 bases for J; bases not matched to a gene: 5. The CDR3 has 15 amino acids. The CDR3 loop reads CASSLGGGRTYEQYF. CDR3 coding DNA: TGTGCCAGCAGCTTAGGCGGGGGAAGGACCTACGAGCAGTACTTC.

The rearrangement links TRBV28 to TRBJ1-1; D is unclear. CDR1 is MDHEN, CDR2 SYDVKM, per germline. V shed 7 bases and J shed 4 bases, with 19 bases lying between them. The CDR3 runs to 15 residues. CDR3 region: CASTPREGVGTEAFF. The CDR3 DNA follows: TGTGCCAGCACCCCGCGCGAGGGAGTGGGCACTGAAGCTTTCTTT.

This clone was observed once. The rearrangement joins TRBV7-9 to TRBJ1-4, with 10 bases fitting TRBD1. The CDR3 length is 15 residues. Germline V gives CDR1 SEHNR, CDR2 FQNEAQ (reference sequence). V was pared by 5 bases and J by 6 bases, with 6 bases of the junction left unmatched. CDR3 residues: CASSLRTGGDEKLFF. The DNA of the CDR3 is TGTGCCAGCAGCCTTCGGACAGGGGGAGATGAAAAACTGTTTTTT.

This chain links TRBV29-1 with TRBJ1-1; D is possibly TRBD1 (6 bases). The CDR3 consists of 13 residues. CDR1 is SQVTM, CDR2 ANQGSEA, per germline. Trimming cost V 6 bases and J 1 base, with 12 bases left between them. CDR3 region: CSVPGAGNTEAFF. CDR3 coding DNA: TGCAGCGTGCCAGGGGCGGGGAACACTGAAGCTTTCTTT.

This clone was observed a handful of times. As DNA, the CDR3 is TGTGCCAGCAGTCGGACAGGGCGGTCCAACTATGGCTACACCTTC. Translating gives CASSRTGRSNYGYTF. This chain uses TRBV5-5 with TRBJ1-2, with TRBD1 identical over 8 bases. Trimming took 5 bases from V and 2 from J; bases not matched to a gene: 8. This CDR3 spans 15 amino acids. Germline V CDR1 and CDR2: SGHKS, YYEKEE (reference sequence).

The chain couples TRBV5-1 to TRBJ2-3, with TRBD2 matching over 10 bases. Germline CDR1 reads SGHRS; CDR2 reads YFSETQ. The CDR3 contains 15 residues. The ends lost 0 bases at V and 6 bases at J; junction bases unmatched: 4. CDR3 in DNA: TGCGCCAGCAGCTTGGCTAGCGGGGGACGTGATACGCAGTATTTT. It encodes CASSLASGGRDTQYF.

This rearrangement joins TRBV5-1 to TRBJ1-1; D might be TRBD1 (5 bases). CDR3 length: 17 residues. The V gene's germline CDR1 is SGHRS and CDR2 YFSETQ. Trimming removed 1 base at V and 0 bases at J, with 16 bases between. CDR3 residues: CASSLSGTHYLNTEAFF. CDR3 nucleotide sequence: TGCGCCAGCAGCTTGAGCGGGACGCATTATCTGAACACTGAAGCTTTCTTT.

DNA for the CDR3: TGTGCCAGCAGCTCCAGGGGACGGGAGACCCAGTACTTC. This codes for CASSSRGRETQYF. V is TRBV11-2 and J is TRBJ2-5; possibly TRBD1 for D (6 bases). V was trimmed by 4 bases and J by 5 bases, leaving 11 bases between them. The CDR3 has 13 amino acids. From germline, CDR1 is SGHAT and CDR2 FQNNGV.

The gene calls are TRBV12-3 or TRBV12-4 and TRBJ2-2; D is possibly TRBD1 (5 bases). Between the trimmed V and J ends, which lost 7 bases and 6 bases, there was a span of 12 bases. CDR3 length: 13 residues. The CDR3 nucleotides are TGTGCCAGCACCATAAGGGGTCCCGGGGAGCTGTTTTTT. Its translation: CASTIRGPGELFF.

This chain joins TRBV5-6 and TRBJ2-5; tentative D call: TRBD1 (5 bases). The CDR3 contains 13 residues. V lost 2 bases to trimming and J lost 2 bases, with 7 bases between them. Germline loops: CDR1 SGHDT, CDR2 YYEEEE. DNA of the CDR3: TGTGCCAGCAGCTTTGACAGACAAGAGACCCAGTACTTC. Translated, it gives CASSFDRQETQYF. Supplemented by reference TRBV5-6 and TRBJ2-5, the full variable domain reads DAGVTQSPTHLIKTRGQQVTLRCSPKSGHDTVSWYQQALGQGPQFIFQYYEEEERQRGNFPDRFSGHQFPNYSSELNVNALLLGDSALYLCASSFDRQETQYFGPGTRLLVL.

The chain carries TRBV6-5 and TRBJ2-5, with 10 bases aligning to TRBD1. Germline values: CDR1 MNHEY, CDR2 SVGAGI. After removal of 6 bases from V and 1 base from J, the junction contained 5 bases not matched to a gene. The CDR3 is 15 amino acids. For the CDR3, the DNA is TGTGCCAGCAGCTGGACAGGGGGTTTCCAAGAGACCCAGTACTTC. Residues: CASSWTGGFQETQYF.

This clone was observed once. V is TRBV5-1 and J is TRBJ1-4; TRBD1 is a possible D gene (5 bases). Germline V lookup: CDR1 SGHRS, CDR2 YFSETQ. V was cut by 2 bases and J by 3 bases, with 8 bases left in between. This CDR3 is built from 14 residues. The CDR3 is CASSLRGSNEKLFF. The CDR3 nucleotides are TGCGCCAGCAGCTTAAGGGGTTCTAATGAAAAACTGTTTTTT.

The DNA of the CDR3 is TGTGCCAGCAATCGGGACAGGGTCTACGAGCAGTACTTC. This translates into CASNRDRVYEQYF. V usage is TRBV6-5 and J usage is TRBJ2-7, with 9 bases that match TRBD1. Germline lookup yields CDR1 MNHEY and CDR2 SVGAGI. V was clipped by 7 bases and J by 3 bases; unmatched bases: 4. The CDR3 consists of 13 residues.

This clone appeared a single time. This sequence joins TRBV7-2 and TRBJ2-5, with D unresolved. Germline V gene sequence: CDR1 SGHTA, CDR2 FQGNSA. CDR3 size: 13 residues. The V gene lost 5 bases and the J gene lost 4 bases, with 11 bases spanning the gap. The CDR3 is CASSARARETQYF. In nucleotides, the CDR3 is TGTGCCAGCAGCGCTAGAGCTAGAGAGACCCAGTACTTC.

The V and J genes are TRBV6-6 and TRBJ2-7; perhaps TRBD1 as D (5 bases). Looked up from germline, CDR1 is MNHNY and CDR2 is SVGAGI (reference sequence). V lost 5 bases to trimming and J lost 3 bases, with 8 bases between them. The CDR3 sequence is 12 residues long. CDR3 bases: TGTGCCAGCAGTCGTCAGGGCTACGAGCAGTACTTC. Residues: CASSRQGYEQYF.

The V and J genes are TRBV9 and TRBJ1-1; tentative D call: TRBD1 (6 bases). The CDR3 sequence is 13 residues long. Germline V lookup: CDR1 SGDLS, CDR2 YYNGEE. With 3 bases removed from V and 9 bases from J, the gap between germline ends came to 15 bases. CDR3 sequence (DNA): TGTGCCAGCAGCGGAGACAACAGGGAGAAAGCTTTCTTT. Residues: CASSGDNREKAFF.

The J gene is TRBJ1-2, the V gene TRBV7-2; tentatively, D is TRBD1 (6 bases). Trimming shortened V by 2 bases and J by 7 bases, and 14 bases separated the two germline ends. CDR1 and CDR2 (germline): SGHTA, FQGNSA. The CDR3 is 14 amino acids. The CDR3 here is CASSLYAGAGGYTF. Here the CDR3 DNA reads TGTGCCAGCAGCTTATACGCAGGGGCGGGTGGCTACACCTTC.

The V call is TRBV5-1, the J call TRBJ1-3, with a tentative D call TRBD1 (5 bases). Deletions cut 4 bases from V and 5 bases from J, with 10 bases between. CDR1 SGHRS and CDR2 YFSETQ come from the germline V gene. This CDR3 has 13 residues. CDR3 DNA: TGCGCCAGCAGCCCCCCAGGGAGAAACACCATATATTTT. Its translation: CASSPPGRNTIYF.

The chain joins TRBV7-2 to TRBJ1-2; TRBD1 might be the D (5 bases). V lost 1 base to trimming and J lost 7 bases, with 10 bases between them. CDR3 size: 13 residues. Germline V gene sequence: CDR1 SGHTA, CDR2 FQGNSA. Written as DNA, the CDR3 is TGTGCCAGCAGCTTAGTGGGCAGGGCTGGCTACACCTTC. Encoded protein: CASSLVGRAGYTF.

This clone was counted only a few times. The chain carries TRBV4-2 and TRBJ2-2, with D unclear. CDR1 LGHNA and CDR2 YNFKEQ come from the germline V gene. This CDR3 contains 17 residues. The V end lost 1 base, the J end lost 2 bases, and 14 bases lay between the germline ends. The CDR3 loop is CASSQVVGGLNTGELFF. CDR3 nucleotide sequence: TGTGCCAGCAGCCAAGTCGTCGGCGGCTTAAACACCGGGGAGCTGTTTTTT.

This clone showed up just once. The chain carries TRBV3-1 (or the pseudogene TRBV3-2) and TRBJ2-7; 9 nucleotides align to TRBD2. The junction had 7 bases not matched to a gene; V was cut back by 4 bases and J by 3 bases. CDR1 and CDR2 from the germline V gene are LGHDT and YNNKEL (reference sequence). The CDR3 spans 15 residues. In DNA form, the CDR3 reads TGTGCCAGCAGCCGCGGGGGGGACAGTAACTACGAGCAGTACTTC. This codes for CASSRGGDSNYEQYF.

V and J are TRBV7-3 and TRBJ1-4, with 8 bases that match TRBD1. The junction had 10 bases not matched to a gene; V was cut back by 2 bases and J by 8 bases. Germline V CDR1 and CDR2: SGHTA, FQGTGA. The CDR3 has 16 amino acids. Here the CDR3 DNA reads TGTGCCAGCAGCTTAGGAGGCAGGGGGCCTGGGGAAAAACTGTTTTTT. As protein: CASSLGGRGPGEKLFF.

The chain has TRBV5-1 and TRBJ2-1; 7 nucleotides align to TRBD1. V shed 3 bases, J shed 6 bases, and the junction held 15 bases outside the gene matches. This CDR3 is built from 17 residues. From germline, CDR1 is SGHRS and CDR2 YFSETQ. The CDR3 protein is CASSYRSDRAGGNEQFF. In nucleotides, the CDR3 is TGCGCCAGCAGCTACCGTTCTGACAGGGCTGGGGGCAATGAGCAGTTCTTC.

This chain uses TRBV19 with TRBJ1-1, with TRBD1 matching 11 bases. The V gene end was trimmed by 6 bases and the J gene end by 5 bases; junction bases not matched to a gene: 11. Germline V lookup: CDR1 LNHDA, CDR2 SQIVND (reference sequence). The CDR3 spans 16 residues. The CDR3 nucleotides read TGTGCCAGTAGCTCCCGGGACAGGGGGAGTAGGACTGAAGCTTTCTTT. It translates to CASSSRDRGSRTEAFF. The full variable domain, its missing parts supplied by reference TRBV19 and TRBJ1-1, is DGGITQSPKYLFRKEGQNVTLSCEQNLNHDAMYWYRQDPGQGLRLIYYSQIVNDFQKGDIAEGYSVSREKKESFPLTVTSAQKNPTAFYLCASSSRDRGSRTEAFFGQGTRLTVV.